The T cell receptor (beta chain) under discussion was sequenced for a study of T cell responses to AZD1222 COVID-19 vaccine. Across the study: Whether given at about 4 or about 12 weeks, second doses were pooled.

The V gene's germline CDR1 is SEHNR and CDR2 FQNEAQ (reference sequence). This CDR3 is built from 15 residues. The table lists this clone with a few counts. Its specificity is not known. The junction differs from germline at one of its ends, possibly a read error. Whole-study findings and limits: The donor cohort was predominantly white British with a female majority, and clonal diversity may have been underestimated. Spike-specific TCR breadth and depth grew following two AZD1222 doses.

Only in-frame clones appear in the TCRdb table, and some are missing; sequencing was by immunoSEQ multiplex PCR. The sample yields about 150,000 clones, about 91% seen once. The sequenced sample was peripheral blood, obtained on day 0 of AZD1222 vaccination. The sequence was obtained from an adult in good health. The rearrangement uses TRBV7-9 and TRBJ2-7; 7 bases match TRBD2. The CDR3 here is CASKADNSGPFTRDF. CDR3 nucleotides: TGTGCCAGCAAGGCCGATAATAGCGGGCCCTTCACTAGGGACTTC.